This T cell receptor (beta chain) appears in the sequencing data of a study of T cell repertoires in cytomegalovirus infection. Study overall: Shared public TCR beta signatures pointed to both CMV infection and a matching HLA type.

TCRdb re-called the reads with MiXCR, one entry per CDR3 protein. The table lists 300,000 to 450,000 distinct CDR3 sequences, around 18% of them singletons. Germline V CDR1 and CDR2: SGHAT, FQNNGV. V dropped 6 bases and J dropped 6; count of bases not matched to a gene: 9. There are 14 residues in the CDR3. Study-wide points: The response measured ex vivo was dominated by TCR beta clonotypes (HLA-C-restricted and CMV-specific).

This clonotype was observed at least ten times. The antigen remains undetermined. This TCR derives from a human donor in good health (CMV status not recorded). Some clones in this sample may be carry-over from other donors' samples. Sequencing was done on a sample of PBMCs. The chain combines TRBV11-2 with TRBJ2-7, with TRBD1 identical over 9 bases. CDR3 amino acids: CASSAVGTGSEQYF. In DNA form, the CDR3 reads TGTGCCAGCAGTGCGGTAGGGACAGGGAGCGAGCAGTACTTC. The full variable domain, with the rest looked up from reference TRBV11-2 and TRBJ2-7, is EAGVAQSPRYKIIEKRQSVAFWCNPISGHATLYWYQQILGQGPKLLIQFQNNGVVDDSQLPKDRFSAERLKGVDSTLKIQPAKLEDSAVYLCASSAVGTGSEQYFGPGTRLTVT.